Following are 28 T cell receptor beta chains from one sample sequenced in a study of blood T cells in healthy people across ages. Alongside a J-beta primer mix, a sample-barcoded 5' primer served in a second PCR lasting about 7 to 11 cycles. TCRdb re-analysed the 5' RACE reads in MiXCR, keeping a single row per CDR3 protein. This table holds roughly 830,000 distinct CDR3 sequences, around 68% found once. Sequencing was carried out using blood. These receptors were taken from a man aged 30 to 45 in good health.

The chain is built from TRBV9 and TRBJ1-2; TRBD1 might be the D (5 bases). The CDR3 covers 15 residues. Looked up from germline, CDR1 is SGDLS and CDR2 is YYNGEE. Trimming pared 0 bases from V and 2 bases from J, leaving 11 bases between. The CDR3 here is CASSVGAGRNYGYTF. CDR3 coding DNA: TGTGCCAGCAGCGTAGGCGCAGGGCGAAACTATGGCTACACCTTC. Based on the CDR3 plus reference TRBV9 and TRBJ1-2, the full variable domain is DSGVTQTPKHLITATGQRVTLRCSPRSGDLSVYWYQQSLDQGLQFLIQYYNGEERAKGNILERFSAQQFPDLHSELNLSSLELGDSALYFCASSVGAGRNYGYTFGSGTRLTVV.

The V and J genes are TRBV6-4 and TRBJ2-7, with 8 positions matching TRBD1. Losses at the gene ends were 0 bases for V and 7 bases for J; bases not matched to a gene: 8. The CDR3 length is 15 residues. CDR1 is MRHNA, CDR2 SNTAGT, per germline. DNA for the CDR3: TGTGCCAGCAGTGACTCTGGTACAGGGGGGAATGAGCAGTACTTC. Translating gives CASSDSGTGGNEQYF.

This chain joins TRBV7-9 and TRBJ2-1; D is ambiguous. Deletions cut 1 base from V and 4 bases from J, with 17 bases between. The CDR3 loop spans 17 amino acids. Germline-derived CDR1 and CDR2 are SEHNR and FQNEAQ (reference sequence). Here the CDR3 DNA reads TGTGCCAGCAGCTTAGGTTTGATCGGATTAGTATACAATGAGCAGTTCTTC. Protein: CASSLGLIGLVYNEQFF.

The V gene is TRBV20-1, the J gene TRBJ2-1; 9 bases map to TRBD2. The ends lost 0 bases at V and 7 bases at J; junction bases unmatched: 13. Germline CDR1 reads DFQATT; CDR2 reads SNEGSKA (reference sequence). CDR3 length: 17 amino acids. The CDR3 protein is CSARDLGGGDPWNEQFF. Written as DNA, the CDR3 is TGCAGTGCTAGAGATCTGGGCGGGGGGGATCCTTGGAATGAGCAGTTCTTC.

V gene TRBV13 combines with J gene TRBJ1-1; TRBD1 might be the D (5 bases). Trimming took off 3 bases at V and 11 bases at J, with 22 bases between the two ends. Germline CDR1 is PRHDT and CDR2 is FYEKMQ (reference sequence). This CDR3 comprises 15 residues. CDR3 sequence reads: CASSFLTEGILGAFF. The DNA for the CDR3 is TGTGCCAGCAGCTTTCTGACAGAGGGGATTTTAGGGGCTTTCTTT.

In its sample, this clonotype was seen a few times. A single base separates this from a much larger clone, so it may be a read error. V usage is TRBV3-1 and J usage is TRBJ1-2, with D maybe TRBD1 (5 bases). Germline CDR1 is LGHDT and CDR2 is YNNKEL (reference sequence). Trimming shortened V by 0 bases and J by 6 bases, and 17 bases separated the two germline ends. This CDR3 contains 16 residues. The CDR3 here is CASSQDRGQGSDGYTF. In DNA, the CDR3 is TGTGCCAGCAGCCAAGATCGAGGCCAGGGAAGCGATGGCTACACCTTC.

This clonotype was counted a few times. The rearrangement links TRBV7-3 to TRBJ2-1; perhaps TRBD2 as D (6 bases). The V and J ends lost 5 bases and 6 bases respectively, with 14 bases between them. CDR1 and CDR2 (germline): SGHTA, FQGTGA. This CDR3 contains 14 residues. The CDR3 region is CASSRDTSTNEQFF. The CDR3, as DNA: TGTGCCAGCAGCCGAGATACTAGCACCAATGAGCAGTTCTTC. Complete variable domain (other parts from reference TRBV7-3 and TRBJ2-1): GAGVSQTPSNKVTEKGKYVELRCDPISGHTALYWYRQSLGQGPEFLIYFQGTGAADDSGLPNDRFFAVRPEGSVSTLKIQRTERGDSAVYLCASSRDTSTNEQFFGPGTRLTVL.

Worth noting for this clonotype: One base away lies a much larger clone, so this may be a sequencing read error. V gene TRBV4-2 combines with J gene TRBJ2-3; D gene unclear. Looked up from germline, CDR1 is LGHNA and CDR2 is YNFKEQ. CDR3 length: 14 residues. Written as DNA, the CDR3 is TGTACCAGCAGTGAGAGCGCTAGCACAGATACGCAGTATTTT. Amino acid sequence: CTSSESASTDTQYF.

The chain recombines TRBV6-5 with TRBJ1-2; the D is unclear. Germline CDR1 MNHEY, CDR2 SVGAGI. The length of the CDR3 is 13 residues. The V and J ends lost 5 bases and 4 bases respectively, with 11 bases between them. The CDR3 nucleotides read TGTGCCAGCAGTGACAACATCCTCTATGGCTACACCTTC. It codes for CASSDNILYGYTF.

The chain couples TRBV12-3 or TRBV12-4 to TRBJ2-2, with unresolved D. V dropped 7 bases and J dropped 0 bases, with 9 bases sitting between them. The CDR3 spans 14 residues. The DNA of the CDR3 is TGTGCCAGCAAGGGCACGGCGAACACCGGGGAGCTGTTTTTT. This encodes CASKGTANTGELFF.

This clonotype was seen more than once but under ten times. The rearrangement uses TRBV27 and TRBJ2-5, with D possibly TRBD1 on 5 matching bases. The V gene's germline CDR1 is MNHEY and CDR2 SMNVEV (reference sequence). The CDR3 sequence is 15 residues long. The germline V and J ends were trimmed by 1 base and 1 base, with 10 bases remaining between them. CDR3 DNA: TGTGCCAGCAGTTTATACTCAGGGCCCCAAGAGACCCAGTACTTC. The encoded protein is CASSLYSGPQETQYF.

Written as DNA, the CDR3 is TGCGCCAGCAGCCAAGAGACTAGCGGGGGGGCCCAGCAGTTCTTC. The encoded protein is CASSQETSGGAQQFF. The gene calls are TRBV4-3 and TRBJ2-1, with 14 bases fitting TRBD2. Germline lookup yields CDR1 LGHNA and CDR2 YSLEER. There are 15 residues in the CDR3. The trim removed 0 bases at V and 11 bases at J, leaving 3 bases unmatched.

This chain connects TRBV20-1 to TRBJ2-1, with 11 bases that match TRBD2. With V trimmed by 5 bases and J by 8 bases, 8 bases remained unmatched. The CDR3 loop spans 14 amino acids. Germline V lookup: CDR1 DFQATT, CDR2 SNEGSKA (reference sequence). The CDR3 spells CSAPETSGEDEQFF. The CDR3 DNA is TGCAGTGCTCCAGAGACTAGCGGGGAGGATGAGCAGTTCTTC.

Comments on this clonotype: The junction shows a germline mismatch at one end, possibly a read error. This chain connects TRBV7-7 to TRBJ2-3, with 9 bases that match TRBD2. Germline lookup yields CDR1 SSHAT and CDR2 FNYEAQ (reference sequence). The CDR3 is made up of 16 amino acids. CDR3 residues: CASSLGFSGGTDTQYF. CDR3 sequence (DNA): TGTGCTAGCAGCCTGGGGTTTAGCGGGGGTACAGATACGCAGTATTTT.

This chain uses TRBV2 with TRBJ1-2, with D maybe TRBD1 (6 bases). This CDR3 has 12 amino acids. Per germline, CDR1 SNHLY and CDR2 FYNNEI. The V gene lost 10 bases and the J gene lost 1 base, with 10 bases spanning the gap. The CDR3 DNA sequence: TGTGCCAATCCGGACAGTAACTATGGCTACACCTTC. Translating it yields CANPDSNYGYTF.

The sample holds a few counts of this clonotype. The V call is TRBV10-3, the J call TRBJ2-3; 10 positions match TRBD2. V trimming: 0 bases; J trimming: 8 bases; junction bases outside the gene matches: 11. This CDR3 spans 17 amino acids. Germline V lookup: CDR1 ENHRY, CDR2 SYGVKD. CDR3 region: CAISESKSGGGSGTQYF. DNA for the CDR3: TGTGCCATCAGTGAGTCGAAGAGCGGGGGGGGCAGTGGTACGCAGTATTTT.

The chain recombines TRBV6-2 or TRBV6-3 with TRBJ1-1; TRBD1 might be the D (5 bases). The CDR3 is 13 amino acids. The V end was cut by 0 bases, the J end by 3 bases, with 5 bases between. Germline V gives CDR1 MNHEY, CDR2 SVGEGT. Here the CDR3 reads CASSYSGHTEAFF. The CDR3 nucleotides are TGTGCCAGCAGTTACTCGGGGCACACTGAAGCTTTCTTT.

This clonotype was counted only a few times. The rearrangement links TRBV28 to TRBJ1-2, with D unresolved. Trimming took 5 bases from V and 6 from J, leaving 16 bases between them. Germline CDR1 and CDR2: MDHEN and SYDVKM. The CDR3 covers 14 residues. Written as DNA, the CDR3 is TGTGCCAGCAGTCCCCCCGGTTCAGGAGATGGCTACACCTTC. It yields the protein CASSPPGSGDGYTF.

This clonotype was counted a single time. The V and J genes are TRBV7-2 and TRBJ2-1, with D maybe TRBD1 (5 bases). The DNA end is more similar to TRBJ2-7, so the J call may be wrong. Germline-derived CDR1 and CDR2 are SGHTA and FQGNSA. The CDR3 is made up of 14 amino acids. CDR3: CASSVGREGYEQYF. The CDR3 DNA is TGTGCCAGCAGCGTCGGCAGGGAAGGTTACGAGCAGTACTTC.

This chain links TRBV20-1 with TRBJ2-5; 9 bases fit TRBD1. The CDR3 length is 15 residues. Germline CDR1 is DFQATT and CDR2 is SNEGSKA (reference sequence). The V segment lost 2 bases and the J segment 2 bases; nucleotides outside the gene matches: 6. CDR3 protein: CSARRWDRAQETQYF. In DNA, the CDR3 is TGCAGTGCTAGAAGGTGGGACAGGGCACAAGAGACCCAGTACTTC.

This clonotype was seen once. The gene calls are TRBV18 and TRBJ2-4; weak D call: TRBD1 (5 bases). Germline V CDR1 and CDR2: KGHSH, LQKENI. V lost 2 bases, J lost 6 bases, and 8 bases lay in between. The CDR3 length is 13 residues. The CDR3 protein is CASSPGQPNIQYF. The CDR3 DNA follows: TGTGCCAGCTCACCAGGACAACCAAACATTCAGTACTTC.

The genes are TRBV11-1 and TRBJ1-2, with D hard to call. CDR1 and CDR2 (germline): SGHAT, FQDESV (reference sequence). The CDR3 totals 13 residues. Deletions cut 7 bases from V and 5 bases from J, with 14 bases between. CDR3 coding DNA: TGTGCCAGCAACCCAATCGGGTCTTATGGCTACACCTTC. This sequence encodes CASNPIGSYGYTF.

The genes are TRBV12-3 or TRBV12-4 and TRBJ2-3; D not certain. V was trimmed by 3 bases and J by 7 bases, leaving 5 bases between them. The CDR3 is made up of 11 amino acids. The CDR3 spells CASSFSYTQYF. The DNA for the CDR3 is TGTGCCAGCAGTTTTTCATATACGCAGTATTTT.

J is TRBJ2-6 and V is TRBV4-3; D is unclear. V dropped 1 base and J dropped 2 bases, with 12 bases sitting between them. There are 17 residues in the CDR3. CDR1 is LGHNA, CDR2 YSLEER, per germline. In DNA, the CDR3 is TGCGCCAGCAGCCAAGTCAGTGGGATCCCTGGGGCCAACGTCCTGACTTTC. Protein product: CASSQVSGIPGANVLTF.

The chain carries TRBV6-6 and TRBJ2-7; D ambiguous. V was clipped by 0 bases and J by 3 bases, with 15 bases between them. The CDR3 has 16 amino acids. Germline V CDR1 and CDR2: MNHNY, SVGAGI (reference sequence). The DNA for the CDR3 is TGTGCCAGCAGTTACTCGCAGGATTCCCATAACTACGAGCAGTACTTC. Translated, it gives CASSYSQDSHNYEQYF.

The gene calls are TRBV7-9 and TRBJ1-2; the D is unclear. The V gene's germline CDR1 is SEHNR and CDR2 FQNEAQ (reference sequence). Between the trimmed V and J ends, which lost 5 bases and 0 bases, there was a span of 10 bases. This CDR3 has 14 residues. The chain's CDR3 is CASSQNSPNYGYTF. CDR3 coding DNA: TGTGCCAGCAGCCAAAACAGCCCTAACTATGGCTACACCTTC.

The CDR3: CASSFTVGTYRETQYF. The CDR3 bases are TGTGCCAGCAGTTTCACCGTAGGGACGTATAGAGAGACCCAGTACTTC. The rearrangement uses TRBV27 and TRBJ2-5; either TRBD1 or TRBD2 may fit D (5 bases each). CDR3 size: 16 residues. Per the germline V gene, CDR1 is MNHEY and CDR2 is SMNVEV (reference sequence). V gave up 3 bases and J gave up 4 bases, with 18 bases separating them.

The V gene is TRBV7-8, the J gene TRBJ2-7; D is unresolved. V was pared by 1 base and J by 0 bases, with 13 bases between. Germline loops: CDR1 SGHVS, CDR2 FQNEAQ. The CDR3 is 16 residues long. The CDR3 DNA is TGTGCCAGCAGCTTAGTCGTGACGGAACCCTCCTACGAGCAGTACTTC. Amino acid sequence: CASSLVVTEPSYEQYF.